The 15 T cell receptor beta chains below come from one sample, sequenced in a study of OX40 agonist ivuxolimab in advanced cancers. Using immunoSEQ multiplex PCR, the repertoire was profiled, and TCRdb retains in-frame clones only, with some absent. There are approximately 80,000 clones in the sample; just over 90% occur only once, and 0.43% lies in the top ten. The sample in question was CD4+ or CD8+ T cells sorted from blood, obtained in a trial of the OX40 agonist ivuxolimab. The receptor set was obtained from an adult with an advanced solid tumor such as melanoma, head and neck, liver or kidney cancer.

As DNA, the CDR3 is TGTGCCATCGGACGACGAGCAGGGGAGACCCAGTACTTC. Translated: CAIGRRAGETQYF. This chain joins TRBV10-3 and TRBJ2-5, with D maybe TRBD1 (5 bases). The CDR3 contains 13 residues. Germline lookup yields CDR1 ENHRY and CDR2 SYGVKD. Trimming cost V 8 bases and J 5 bases, with 15 bases left between them.

The CDR3 sequence is CASKSESYSNQPQHF. CDR3 in DNA: TGTGCCAGCAAGTCAGAAAGCTATAGCAATCAGCCCCAGCATTTT. The chain recombines TRBV7-8 with TRBJ1-5; no firm D call. Germline-derived CDR1 and CDR2 are SGHVS and FQNEAQ. This CDR3 is 15 amino acids long. The V end was cut by 7 bases, the J end by 0 bases, with 13 bases between.

The chain employs TRBV7-9 and TRBJ1-1; 9 bases line up with TRBD1. Germline CDR1 is SEHNR and CDR2 is FQNEAQ (reference sequence). With V trimmed by 5 bases and J by 4 bases, 2 bases remained unmatched. CDR3 length: 13 residues. CDR3 nucleotide sequence: TGTGCCAGCAGCGTACAGGGGGCCACTGAAGCTTTCTTT. Encoded protein: CASSVQGATEAFF.

The genes are TRBV19 and TRBJ1-1; D is unresolved. Per the germline V gene, CDR1 is LNHDA and CDR2 is SQIVND (reference sequence). CDR3 length equals 16 residues. The germline V and J ends were trimmed by 7 bases and 1 base, with 19 bases remaining between them. CDR3 sequence (DNA): TGTGCCAGTAACTCTTTTGTCGGAGCAACGAACACTGAAGCTTTCTTT. Protein product: CASNSFVGATNTEAFF.

The rearrangement joins TRBV5-1 to TRBJ2-3, with D perhaps matching TRBD2 (6 bases). Deletions cut 7 bases from V and 0 bases from J, with 12 bases between. The length of the CDR3 is 14 residues. Germline CDR1 reads SGHRS; CDR2 reads YFSETQ. CDR3 nucleotide sequence: TGCGCCAGCCGGGAGCAGCCCAGCACAGATACGCAGTATTTT. It codes for CASREQPSTDTQYF.

The V gene is TRBV5-4, the J gene TRBJ2-2; 9 bases agree with TRBD1. With 2 bases clipped from V and 4 bases from J, the junction kept 6 bases outside the gene matches. Germline CDR1 SGHNT, CDR2 YYREEE (reference sequence). CDR3 length equals 16 residues. Here the CDR3 DNA reads TGTGCCAGCAGCTTATGGACAGGGGACCCCACCGGGGAGCTGTTTTTT. Residues: CASSLWTGDPTGELFF.

This clone was seen just once. V and J are TRBV19 and TRBJ2-3; weak D call: TRBD1 (5 bases). This CDR3 contains 13 residues. V was shortened by 1 base and J by 9 bases, with 11 bases between the two germline ends. CDR1 is LNHDA, CDR2 SQIVND, per germline (reference sequence). The CDR3 reads CASSIAPGNTQYF. The CDR3 DNA reads TGTGCCAGTAGTATAGCCCCAGGGAACACGCAGTATTTT.

This chain links TRBV19 with TRBJ2-5; 9 bases are shared with TRBD2. V lost 4 bases, J lost 5 bases, and 5 bases stayed unmatched. Germline V gene lookup returns CDR1 LNHDA and CDR2 SQIVND (reference sequence). This CDR3 has 14 residues. CDR3 coding DNA: TGTGCCAGTAGTACTAGCGGGGCCACGGAGACCCAGTACTTC. It translates to CASSTSGATETQYF.

The gene calls are TRBV4-3 and TRBJ2-1; possibly TRBD1 or TRBD2 for D (5 bases each). V gave up 0 bases and J gave up 2 bases, with 14 bases separating them. The CDR3 extends over 17 amino acids. Germline CDR1 is LGHNA and CDR2 is YSLEER. The chain's CDR3 is CASSQESVGGAYNEQFF. Here the CDR3 DNA reads TGCGCCAGCAGCCAAGAATCTGTTGGGGGAGCCTACAATGAGCAGTTCTTC.

A single count supports this clone. The chain combines TRBV23-1 with TRBJ2-5; tentative D call: TRBD1 (5 bases). TRBV23-1 is noted as an ORF with a role that remains uncertain. The CDR3 loop spans 13 amino acids. Trimming shortened V by 7 bases and J by 1 base, and 10 bases separated the two germline ends. Here the CDR3 reads CASTPDSQETQYF. Here the CDR3 DNA reads TGCGCCAGCACTCCTGACAGCCAAGAGACCCAGTACTTC.

This chain connects TRBV21-1 to TRBJ1-2. TRBV21-1 represents a pseudogene. This CDR3 is 16 amino acids long. The CDR3 spells CASSKAGGPYGYGYTF. The CDR3 bases are TGTGCCAGCAGCAAAGCTGGGGGGCCGTATGGGTACGGCTACACCTTC.

The chain employs TRBV7-9 and TRBJ1-2; possibly TRBD1 for D (5 bases). The CDR3 covers 12 residues. V lost 5 bases and J 6 bases, leaving 10 bases between the germline ends. The germline V gene has CDR1 SEHNR and CDR2 FQNEAQ (reference sequence). The CDR3 DNA is TGTGCCAGCAGCCTCCGGGACCATGGCTACACCTTC. Translated, it gives CASSLRDHGYTF.

This rearrangement joins TRBV5-1 to TRBJ1-2; the D is unclear. Between the trimmed V and J ends, which lost 4 bases and 4 bases, there was a span of 8 bases. CDR1 SGHRS and CDR2 YFSETQ come from the germline V gene. The CDR3 has 12 residues. CDR3 region: CASSQDLYGYTF. CDR3 nucleotide sequence: TGCGCCAGCAGCCAGGACCTCTATGGCTACACCTTC.

The rearrangement uses TRBV19 and TRBJ1-2; D may be TRBD1 (5 bases). There are 14 residues in the CDR3. CDR1 is LNHDA and CDR2 is SQIVND in the germline V gene (reference sequence). Trimming removed 4 bases from V and 8 bases from J, with 17 bases in between. The CDR3 reads CASSTGTRPYGYTF. CDR3 sequence (DNA): TGTGCCAGTAGTACCGGGACCCGGCCCTACGGCTACACCTTC.

There are a few counts of this clone. This chain links TRBV27 with TRBJ1-1; D is unclear. Germline loops: CDR1 MNHEY, CDR2 SMNVEV (reference sequence). The CDR3 contains 13 residues. V lost 6 bases, J lost 0 bases, and 8 bases lay in between. In nucleotides, the CDR3 is TGTGCCAGCAGCAGTCATATGAACACTGAAGCTTTCTTT. This encodes CASSSHMNTEAFF.